This T cell receptor beta chain was observed in a study of post-analysis software for immune sequencing data. Notes on this clonotype: No antigen is known for it.

Unique molecular identifiers were present in the TCR beta cDNA libraries. Some 500,000 cDNA molecules were obtained from roughly 0.93 to 9.6 million T cells. One entry per CDR3 protein, called by TCRdb with MiXCR from the PCR reads. The top ten clones hold more than 0.55% of a sample with roughly 730,000 distinct CDR3 sequences, 25% to 30% of them seen once. Trimming took 2 bases from V and 6 from J; bases not matched to a gene: 2. Per the germline V gene, CDR1 is MNHEY and CDR2 is SVGEGT. The CDR3 loop spans 13 amino acids. Findings of the study overall: Multiple sclerosis was associated with a significant reduction in normalized Chao1 diversity relative to controls. Five or six TRBV segments (TRBV5-6, TRBV5-1 and TRBV20-1 among them) occurred more frequently in patients than in controls.

The chain combines TRBV6-2 or TRBV6-3 with TRBJ1-2; 8 bases map to TRBD1. Material: blood. The origin of this receptor is a girl aged 5 to 17 with multiple sclerosis. Here the CDR3 reads CASSYTGQDGYTF. The CDR3 bases are TGTGCCAGCAGTTACACGGGACAGGATGGCTACACCTTC.